A single sample gave rise to the 16 T cell receptor beta chains below, sequenced in a study of blood T cells in healthy people across ages (dated by TCRdb to the mid-2010s). Library preparation used 5' RACE. TCRdb names Illumina HiSeq 2500 as the instrument used. A second PCR of roughly 7 to 11 cycles was performed with a sample-barcoded 5' primer and a J-beta primer mix. The public reads were reanalyzed by TCRdb: fastp trimming at Q25, MiXCR alignment, in-frame beta chains only. CDR3 protein duplicates are merged, each entry listing the most common genes and DNA. This sample gives fewer than 2,000,000 distinct CDR3 sequences in total; 34% of them show up just once. 10% to 12% of the sample lies in the top ten. Source material: blood. The receptors shown here come from a woman in her twenties or thirties in good health.

Only a few counts were recorded for this clonotype. This rearrangement joins TRBV15 to TRBJ2-6, with D perhaps TRBD2 (5 bases). The CDR3 extends over 20 amino acids. Germline CDR1 reads LNHNV; CDR2 reads YYDKDF (reference sequence). V was cut by 0 bases and J by 0 bases, with 18 bases left in between. The CDR3 protein is CATSRDGNRGLTSGANVLTF. CDR3 nucleotides: TGTGCCACCAGCAGAGATGGGAACAGAGGGTTGACCTCTGGGGCCAACGTCCTGACTTTC.

The rearrangement uses TRBV27 and TRBJ1-5; TRBD1 agrees at 8 bases. The CDR3 is made up of 18 amino acids. Germline trimming cut 0 bases from V and 5 bases from J; bases unmatched to any gene: 12. The V gene's germline CDR1 is MNHEY and CDR2 SMNVEV (reference sequence). DNA of the CDR3: TGTGCCAGCAGTTTATCGATGACAGGGGTCCAACGGGATCAGCCCCAGCATTTT. It is translated as CASSLSMTGVQRDQPQHF.

This clonotype was observed a few times. V gene TRBV6-2 or TRBV6-3 combines with J gene TRBJ2-3; 7 bases line up with TRBD2. The CDR3 runs to 16 residues. The trim removed 6 bases at V and 0 bases at J, leaving 9 bases unmatched. Germline lookup yields CDR1 MNHEY and CDR2 SVGEGT. CDR3 protein: CASRIPGSGSTDTQYF. CDR3 coding DNA: TGTGCCAGCAGGATCCCGGGTAGCGGGAGCACAGATACGCAGTATTTT.

The chain joins TRBV18 to TRBJ1-2; D gene ambiguous. The CDR3 runs 13 residues. Germline V lookup: CDR1 KGHSH, CDR2 LQKENI. V dropped 3 bases and J dropped 8 bases, with 13 bases sitting between them. As DNA, the CDR3 is TGTGCCAGCTCACCCGGGAGCAGGAAAGGCTACACCTTC. Translating gives CASSPGSRKGYTF.

This clonotype was observed a handful of times. The chain joins TRBV20-1 to TRBJ2-1; 7 positions match TRBD2. The CDR3 is made up of 12 amino acids. V shed 3 bases and J 9 bases; nucleotides not matched to a gene: 5. Germline loops: CDR1 DFQATT, CDR2 SNEGSKA (reference sequence). CDR3 bases: TGCAGTGCTAGTCCCAAGCGGGGTGAGCAGTTCTTC. Protein: CSASPKRGEQFF.

Of note for this clonotype: The junction and the germline gene differ at one end; a read error may be behind it. The rearrangement joins TRBV29-1 to TRBJ1-2; 7 bases match TRBD1. The CDR3 is 16 amino acids. Germline V gene sequence: CDR1 SQVTM, CDR2 ANQGSEA. The chain's CDR3 is CGVEKVQGGFNYGYTF. CDR3 in DNA: TGCGGCGTTGAGAAGGTGCAGGGGGGATTTAACTATGGCTACACCTTC.

CDR3: CASSQTPDTSYNEQFF. CDR3 nucleotides: TGTGCCAGCAGCCAGACCCCCGACACCTCCTACAATGAGCAGTTCTTC. This chain uses TRBV3-1 with TRBJ2-1; D ambiguous. Germline V gives CDR1 LGHDT, CDR2 YNNKEL (reference sequence). This CDR3 is 16 amino acids long. V lost 3 bases and J lost 0, with 12 bases in between.

V usage is TRBV27 and J usage is TRBJ2-7; D not certain. CDR1 and CDR2 (germline): MNHEY, SMNVEV (reference sequence). The CDR3 has 14 amino acids. Trimming removed 2 bases from V and 2 bases from J, with 10 bases in between. CDR3 nucleotides: TGTGCCAGCAGTTTAACCAGCACACCCTACGAGCAGTACTTC. Residues: CASSLTSTPYEQYF.

Of note for this clonotype: The junction departs from the called germline gene at one end, perhaps through a read error. The rearrangement uses TRBV24-1 and TRBJ2-7; 7 positions match TRBD1. The germline CDR1 and CDR2 sequences are KGHDR and SFDVKD. The CDR3 runs 13 residues. The CDR3 DNA reads as TGTGCCGCCAGTGAGCGGACAGGTTACGAGCAGTACTTC. Its translation: CAASERTGYEQYF.

This clonotype was picked up a small number of times. The CDR3: CASSQGARGVSNQPQHF. CDR3 in DNA: TGCGCCAGCAGCCAAGGGGCAAGAGGAGTGTCCAATCAGCCCCAGCATTTT. This rearrangement joins TRBV4-1 to TRBJ1-5; D call uncertain. Trimming pared 1 base from V and 3 bases from J, leaving 16 bases between. The germline CDR1 and CDR2 sequences are MGHRA and YSYEKL. CDR3 length: 17 amino acids.

The V call is TRBV3-1, the J call TRBJ2-5; D gene uncertain. The CDR3 totals 16 residues. Germline CDR1 and CDR2: LGHDT and YNNKEL (reference sequence). The germline V and J ends were trimmed by 1 base and 2 bases, with 14 bases remaining between them. CDR3 in amino acids: CASSQVSVRMQETQYF. The CDR3 region has the DNA TGTGCCAGCAGCCAAGTGTCCGTAAGGATGCAAGAGACCCAGTACTTC.

This chain links TRBV7-8 with TRBJ2-1; 8 bases are shared with TRBD2. V trimming: 3 bases; J trimming: 0 bases; junction bases outside the gene matches: 7. The length of the CDR3 is 17 residues. CDR1 and CDR2 from the germline V gene are SGHVS and FQNEAQ. The CDR3 coding sequence is TGTGCCAGCAGCTTGAGGGGCAGCGGGAGCTCCTACAATGAGCAGTTCTTC. Translation gives CASSLRGSGSSYNEQFF.

V gene TRBV10-3 combines with J gene TRBJ2-1, with D possibly TRBD1 on 6 matching bases. Per germline, CDR1 ENHRY and CDR2 SYGVKD. The V gene lost 3 bases and the J gene lost 7 bases, with 10 bases spanning the gap. This CDR3 contains 13 residues. The CDR3 region is CAISEQGRNEQFF. The CDR3 DNA reads TGTGCCATCAGTGAACAGGGAAGGAATGAGCAGTTCTTC.

In this sample, this clonotype turned up a few times. The chain employs TRBV27 and TRBJ1-1; 8 bases fit TRBD1. After removal of 5 bases from V and 0 bases from J, the junction contained 5 bases not matched to a gene. This CDR3 contains 15 residues. Germline values: CDR1 MNHEY, CDR2 SMNVEV (reference sequence). The CDR3: CASSPPQGVNTEAFF. DNA of the CDR3: TGTGCCAGCAGTCCGCCACAGGGGGTGAACACTGAAGCTTTCTTT.

Only a few counts were recorded for this clonotype. V gene TRBV10-3 combines with J gene TRBJ2-7, with 12 bases that match TRBD2. Germline V gene data show CDR1 as ENHRY and CDR2 as SYGVKD. The CDR3 is made up of 15 amino acids. Germline trimming cut 10 bases from V and 4 bases from J; bases unmatched to any gene: 11. The CDR3 DNA is TGTGCCACCGCCCCGGGGACTAGCGGGTCTTACGAGCAGTACTTC. Translating it yields CATAPGTSGSYEQYF.

This sequence joins TRBV20-1 and TRBJ1-2; D gene ambiguous. The CDR3 is 15 residues long. Trimming removed 0 bases at V and 7 bases at J, with 18 bases between. Germline V CDR1 and CDR2: DFQATT, SNEGSKA (reference sequence). The CDR3 loop reads CSARDVMGYRSGYTF. The CDR3 coding sequence is TGCAGTGCTAGAGATGTCATGGGGTACCGGAGTGGCTACACCTTC.